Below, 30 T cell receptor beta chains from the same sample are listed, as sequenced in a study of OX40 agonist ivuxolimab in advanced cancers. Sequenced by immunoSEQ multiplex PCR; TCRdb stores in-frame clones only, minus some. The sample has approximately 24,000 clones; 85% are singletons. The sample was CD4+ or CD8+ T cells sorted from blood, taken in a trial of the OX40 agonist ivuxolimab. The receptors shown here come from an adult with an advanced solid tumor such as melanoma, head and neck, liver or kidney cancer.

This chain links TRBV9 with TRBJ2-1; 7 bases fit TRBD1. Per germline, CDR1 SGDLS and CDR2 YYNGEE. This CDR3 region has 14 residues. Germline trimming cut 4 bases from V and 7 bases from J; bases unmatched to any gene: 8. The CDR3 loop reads CASSPRGRGNEQFF. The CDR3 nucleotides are TGTGCCAGCAGCCCCCGTGGCAGGGGGAATGAGCAGTTCTTC.

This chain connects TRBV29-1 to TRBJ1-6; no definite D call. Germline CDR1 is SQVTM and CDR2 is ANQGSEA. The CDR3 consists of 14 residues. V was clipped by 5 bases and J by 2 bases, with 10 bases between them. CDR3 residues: CSVRGTTYNSPLHF. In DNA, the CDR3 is TGCAGCGTTAGAGGCACTACCTATAATTCACCCCTCCACTTT.

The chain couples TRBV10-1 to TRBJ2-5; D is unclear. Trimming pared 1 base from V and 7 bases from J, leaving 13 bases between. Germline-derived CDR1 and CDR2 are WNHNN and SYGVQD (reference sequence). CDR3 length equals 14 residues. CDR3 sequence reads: CASSEWRGLGTQYF. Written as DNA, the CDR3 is TGCGCCAGCAGTGAGTGGAGAGGTTTGGGGACCCAGTACTTC.

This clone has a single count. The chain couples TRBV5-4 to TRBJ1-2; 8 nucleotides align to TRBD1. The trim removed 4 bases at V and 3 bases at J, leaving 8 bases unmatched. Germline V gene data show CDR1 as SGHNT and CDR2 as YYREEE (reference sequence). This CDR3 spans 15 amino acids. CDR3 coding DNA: TGTGCCAGCAGCATGACAGGGGCGTCCGACTATGGCTACACCTTC. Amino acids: CASSMTGASDYGYTF.

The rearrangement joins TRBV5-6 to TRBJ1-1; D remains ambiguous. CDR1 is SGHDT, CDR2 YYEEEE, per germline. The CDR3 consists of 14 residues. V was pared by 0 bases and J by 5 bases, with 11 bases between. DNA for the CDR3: TGTGCCAGCAGCTTGGTTCCGGTGGGGACTGAAGCTTTCTTT. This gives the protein CASSLVPVGTEAFF.

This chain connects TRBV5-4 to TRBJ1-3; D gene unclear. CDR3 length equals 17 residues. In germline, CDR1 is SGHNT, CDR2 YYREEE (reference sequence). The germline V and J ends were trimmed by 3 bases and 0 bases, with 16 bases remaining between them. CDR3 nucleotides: TGTGCCAGCAGCTCCCTCCTCGGACCGCTCTCTGGAAACACCATATATTTT. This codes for CASSSLLGPLSGNTIYF. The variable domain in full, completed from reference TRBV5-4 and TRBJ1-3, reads ETGVTQSPTHLIKTRGQQVTLRCSSQSGHNTVSWYQQALGQGPQFIFQYYREEENGRGNFPPRFSGLQFPNYSSELNVNALELDDSALYLCASSSLLGPLSGNTIYFGEGSWLTVV.

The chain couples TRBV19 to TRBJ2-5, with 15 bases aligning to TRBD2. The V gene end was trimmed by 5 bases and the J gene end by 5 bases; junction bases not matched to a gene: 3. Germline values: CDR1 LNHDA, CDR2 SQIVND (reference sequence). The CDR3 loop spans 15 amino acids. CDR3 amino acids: CASSLGTSGGETQYF. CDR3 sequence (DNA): TGTGCCAGTAGTTTGGGGACTAGCGGGGGGGAGACCCAGTACTTC.

The CDR3 DNA reads TGTGCCAGCAGGGCGTCCGGGGGGACACCCGAGCAGTACTTC. Translating gives CASRASGGTPEQYF. The J gene is TRBJ2-7, the V gene TRBV2; D is perhaps TRBD2 (7 bases). CDR1 and CDR2 (germline): SNHLY, FYNNEI. Trimming pared 6 bases from V and 6 bases from J, leaving 18 bases between. The CDR3 has 14 amino acids.

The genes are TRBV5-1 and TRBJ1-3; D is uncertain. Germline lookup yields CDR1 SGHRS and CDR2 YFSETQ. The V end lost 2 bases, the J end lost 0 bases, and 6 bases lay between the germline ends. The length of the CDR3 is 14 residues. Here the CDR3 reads CASSFGFSGNTIYF. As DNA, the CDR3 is TGCGCCAGCAGCTTCGGGTTCTCTGGAAACACCATATATTTT.

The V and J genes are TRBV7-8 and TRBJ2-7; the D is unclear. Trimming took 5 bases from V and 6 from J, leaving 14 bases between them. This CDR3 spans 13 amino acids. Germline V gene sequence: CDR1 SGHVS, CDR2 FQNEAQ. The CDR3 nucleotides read TGTGCCAGCAGCCCATGCTCGAGCTGCGAGCAGTACTTC. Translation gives CASSPCSSCEQYF.

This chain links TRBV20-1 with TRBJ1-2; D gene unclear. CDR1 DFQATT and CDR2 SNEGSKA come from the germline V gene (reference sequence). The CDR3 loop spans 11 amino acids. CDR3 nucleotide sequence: TGCAGCCACAGTGCTAACTATGGCTACACCTTC. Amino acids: CSHSANYGYTF.

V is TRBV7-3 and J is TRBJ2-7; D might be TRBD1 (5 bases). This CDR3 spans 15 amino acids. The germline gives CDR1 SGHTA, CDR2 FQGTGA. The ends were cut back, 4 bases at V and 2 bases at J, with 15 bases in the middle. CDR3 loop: CASSYTAGNTYEQYF. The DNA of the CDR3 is TGTGCCAGCAGCTACACTGCAGGGAACACCTACGAGCAGTACTTC.

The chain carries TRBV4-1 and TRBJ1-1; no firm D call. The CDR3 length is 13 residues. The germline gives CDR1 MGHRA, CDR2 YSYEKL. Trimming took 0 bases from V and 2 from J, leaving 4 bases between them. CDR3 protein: CASSQDVNTEAFF. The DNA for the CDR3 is TGCGCCAGCAGCCAAGACGTAAACACTGAAGCTTTCTTT.

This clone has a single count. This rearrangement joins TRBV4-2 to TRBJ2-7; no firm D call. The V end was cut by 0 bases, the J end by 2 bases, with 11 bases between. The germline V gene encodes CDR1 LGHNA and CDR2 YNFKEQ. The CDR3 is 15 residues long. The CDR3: CASSQDLGKTYEQYF. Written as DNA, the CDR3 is TGTGCCAGCAGCCAAGATTTGGGCAAAACCTACGAGCAGTACTTC.

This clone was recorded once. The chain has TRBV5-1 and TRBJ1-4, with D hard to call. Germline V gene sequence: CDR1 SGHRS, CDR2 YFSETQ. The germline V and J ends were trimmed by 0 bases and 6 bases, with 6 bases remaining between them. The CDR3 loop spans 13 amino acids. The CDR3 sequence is CASSLEADEKLFF. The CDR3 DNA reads TGCGCCAGCAGCTTGGAGGCAGATGAAAAACTGTTTTTT.

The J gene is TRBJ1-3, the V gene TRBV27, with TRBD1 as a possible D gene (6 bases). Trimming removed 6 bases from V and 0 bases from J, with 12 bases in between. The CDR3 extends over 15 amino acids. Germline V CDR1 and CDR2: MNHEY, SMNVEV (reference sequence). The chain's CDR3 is CASSAQGSSGNTIYF. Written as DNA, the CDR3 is TGTGCCAGCAGCGCCCAGGGGAGCTCTGGAAACACCATATATTTT.

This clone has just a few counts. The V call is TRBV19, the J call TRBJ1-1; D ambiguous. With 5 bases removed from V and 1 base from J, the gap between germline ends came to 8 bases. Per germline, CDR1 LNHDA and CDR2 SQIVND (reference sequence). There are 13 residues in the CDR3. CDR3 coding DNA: TGTGCCAGTAGTGTACAGAGGAACACTGAAGCTTTCTTT. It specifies CASSVQRNTEAFF.

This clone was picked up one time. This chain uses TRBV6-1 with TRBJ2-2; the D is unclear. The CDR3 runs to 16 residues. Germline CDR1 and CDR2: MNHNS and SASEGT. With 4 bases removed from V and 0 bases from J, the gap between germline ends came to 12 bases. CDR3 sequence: CASSVWSGANTGELFF. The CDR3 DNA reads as TGTGCCAGCAGTGTGTGGTCAGGCGCGAACACCGGGGAGCTGTTTTTT.

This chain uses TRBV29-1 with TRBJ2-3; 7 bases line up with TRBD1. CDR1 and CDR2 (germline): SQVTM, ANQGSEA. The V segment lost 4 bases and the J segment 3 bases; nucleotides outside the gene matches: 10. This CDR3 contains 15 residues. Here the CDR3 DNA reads TGCAGCGTTGCCCCGACAGGGCTTGGGACAGATACGCAGTATTTT. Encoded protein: CSVAPTGLGTDTQYF.

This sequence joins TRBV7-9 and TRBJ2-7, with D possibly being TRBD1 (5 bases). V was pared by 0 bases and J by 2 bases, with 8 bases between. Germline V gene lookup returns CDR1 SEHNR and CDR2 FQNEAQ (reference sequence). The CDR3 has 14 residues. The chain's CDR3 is CASSLAGPPYEQYF. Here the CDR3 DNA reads TGTGCCAGCAGCTTAGCGGGGCCCCCCTACGAGCAGTACTTC. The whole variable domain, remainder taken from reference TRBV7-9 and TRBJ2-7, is DTGVSQNPRHKITKRGQNVTFRCDPISEHNRLYWYRQTLGQGPEFLTYFQNEAQLEKSRLLSDRFSAERPKGSFSTLEIQRTEQGDSAMYLCASSLAGPPYEQYFGPGTRLTVT.

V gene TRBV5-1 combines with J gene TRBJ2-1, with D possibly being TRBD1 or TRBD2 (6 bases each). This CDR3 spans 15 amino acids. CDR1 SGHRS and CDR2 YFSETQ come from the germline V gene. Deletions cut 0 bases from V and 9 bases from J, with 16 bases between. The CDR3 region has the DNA TGCGCCAGCAGCTTGGAGTCGGTTGGGGGGCGTGAGCAGTTCTTC. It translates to CASSLESVGGREQFF.

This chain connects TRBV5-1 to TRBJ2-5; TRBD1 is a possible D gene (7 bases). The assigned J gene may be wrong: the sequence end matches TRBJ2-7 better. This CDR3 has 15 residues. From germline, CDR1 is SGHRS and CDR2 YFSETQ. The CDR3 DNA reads TGCGCCAGCAGCTCCAGGGGGGCAGTCCCCTACGAGCAGTACTTC. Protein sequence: CASSSRGAVPYEQYF.

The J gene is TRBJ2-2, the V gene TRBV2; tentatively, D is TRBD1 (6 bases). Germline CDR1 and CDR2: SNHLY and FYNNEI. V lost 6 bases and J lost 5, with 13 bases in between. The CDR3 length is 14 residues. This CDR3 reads CASSPLRGTGELFF. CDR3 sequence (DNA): TGTGCCAGCAGCCCGCTGAGGGGGACCGGGGAGCTGTTTTTT.

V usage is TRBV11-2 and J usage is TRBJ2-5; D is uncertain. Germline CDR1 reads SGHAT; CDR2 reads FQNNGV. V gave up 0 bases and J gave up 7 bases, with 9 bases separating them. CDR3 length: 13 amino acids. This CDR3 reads CASSLEQPGTQYF. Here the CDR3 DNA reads TGTGCCAGCAGCTTAGAACAGCCTGGGACCCAGTACTTC.

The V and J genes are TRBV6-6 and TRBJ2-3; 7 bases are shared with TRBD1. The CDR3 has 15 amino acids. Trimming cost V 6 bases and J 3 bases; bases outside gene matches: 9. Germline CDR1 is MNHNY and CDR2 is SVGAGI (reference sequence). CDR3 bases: TGTGCCAGCAGGGTTAGTGGGACAGTTACAGATACGCAGTATTTT. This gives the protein CASRVSGTVTDTQYF.

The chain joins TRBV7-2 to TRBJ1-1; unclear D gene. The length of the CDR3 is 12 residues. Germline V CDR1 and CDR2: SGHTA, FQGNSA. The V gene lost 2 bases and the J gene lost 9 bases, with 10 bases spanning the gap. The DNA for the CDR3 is TGTGCCAGCAGCTTAATGGGTGATAAAGCTTTCTTT. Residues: CASSLMGDKAFF.

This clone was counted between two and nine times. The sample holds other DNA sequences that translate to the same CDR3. The CDR3 protein is CASSLAEDTQYF. In DNA form, the CDR3 reads TGTGCCAGCAGCTTAGCTGAAGATACGCAGTATTTT. The chain links TRBV11-2 to TRBJ2-3; D call uncertain. This CDR3 is 12 amino acids long. The V and J ends lost 1 base and 5 bases respectively, with 4 bases between them. Germline V lookup: CDR1 SGHAT, CDR2 FQNNGV.

CDR3 residues: CASSPLSSGELFF. CDR3 coding DNA: TGCGCCAGCAGCCCTCTATCAAGCGGGGAGCTGTTTTTT. The V and J genes are TRBV5-1 and TRBJ2-2, with unresolved D. V lost 4 bases to trimming and J lost 7 bases, with 11 bases between them. CDR1 is SGHRS, CDR2 YFSETQ, per germline. CDR3 size: 13 residues.

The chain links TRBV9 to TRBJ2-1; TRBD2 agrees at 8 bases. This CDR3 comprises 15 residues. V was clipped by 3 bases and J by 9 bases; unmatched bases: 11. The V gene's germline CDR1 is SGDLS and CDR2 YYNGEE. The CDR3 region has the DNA TGTGCCAGCAGCGCCACAGCGGGAGTGGGGGCTGAGCAGTTCTTC. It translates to CASSATAGVGAEQFF. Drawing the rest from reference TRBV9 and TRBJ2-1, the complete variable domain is DSGVTQTPKHLITATGQRVTLRCSPRSGDLSVYWYQQSLDQGLQFLIQYYNGEERAKGNILERFSAQQFPDLHSELNLSSLELGDSALYFCASSATAGVGAEQFFGPGTRLTVL.

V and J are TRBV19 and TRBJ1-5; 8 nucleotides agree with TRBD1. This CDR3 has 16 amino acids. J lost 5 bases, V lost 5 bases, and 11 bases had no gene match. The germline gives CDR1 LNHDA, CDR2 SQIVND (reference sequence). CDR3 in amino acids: CASSATGGFLHQPQHF. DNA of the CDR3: TGTGCCAGTAGTGCAACAGGGGGTTTTTTGCATCAGCCCCAGCATTTT.